This is a list of T cell receptor beta chains from one sample in a study of T cell responses to AZD1222 COVID-19 vaccine. Sequencing used immunoSEQ multiplex PCR; TCRdb keeps in-frame clones, though not all of them. The sample records around 180,000 clones, 90% being singletons. Here the sequenced sample was peripheral blood, taken on day 0 of AZD1222 vaccination. The receptors derive from an adult in good health. The CDR3 runs from the conserved cysteine through the conserved F or W. The order of the fields is CDR3 length, J gene, clone size, D gene, V gene, CDR3 protein, CDR3 DNA. A D gene is named only where the DNA matches it firmly. Expanded clones are given a class, and other clones once, few, many or no size at all.

len: 13; j_gene: TRBJ2-3; abundance: .; d_gene: .; v_gene: TRBV19; CDR3aa: CASSWTVTDTQYF; CDR3nt: TGTGCCAGTAGTTGGACAGTGACAGATACGCAGTATTTT
len: 15; j_gene: TRBJ2-5; abundance: once; d_gene: .; v_gene: TRBV3-1/TRBV3-2; CDR3aa: CASSQLPRGAYLKYF; CDR3nt: TGTGCCAGCAGCCAACTCCCCCGGGGGGCGTATCTCAAGTACTTC
len: 11; j_gene: TRBJ2-7; abundance: .; d_gene: .; v_gene: TRBV11-2; CDR3aa: CASTLDYEQYF; CDR3nt: TGTGCCAGCACCTTAGACTACGAGCAGTACTTC
len: 16; j_gene: TRBJ2-1; abundance: .; d_gene: TRBD2; v_gene: TRBV5-1; CDR3aa: CASSHTLAGGGYEQFF; CDR3nt: TGCGCCAGCAGCCACACACTAGCGGGGGGCGGGTATGAGCAGTTCTTC
len: 16; j_gene: TRBJ1-5; abundance: .; d_gene: .; v_gene: TRBV23-1; CDR3aa: CASSRTRNSPGGTQHF; CDR3nt: TGCGCCAGCAGTCGAACTCGGAACAGCCCAGGAGGGACCCAGCATTTT
len: 15; j_gene: TRBJ1-5; abundance: .; d_gene: TRBD1; v_gene: TRBV7-3; CDR3aa: CASSPGQGKNQPQHF; CDR3nt: TGTGCCAGCAGCCCGGGACAGGGGAAAAATCAGCCCCAGCATTTT
len: 13; j_gene: TRBJ1-5; abundance: few; d_gene: .; v_gene: TRBV4-1; CDR3aa: CASSQEAIKAQHF; CDR3nt: TGCGCCAGCAGCCAAGAAGCGATTAAAGCCCAGCATTTT
len: 15; j_gene: TRBJ2-1; abundance: .; d_gene: TRBD2; v_gene: TRBV7-3; CDR3aa: CASSLTSGPYNEQFF; CDR3nt: TGTGCCAGCAGCTTGACTAGCGGACCCTACAATGAGCAGTTCTTC
len: 13; j_gene: TRBJ1-2; abundance: .; d_gene: TRBD1; v_gene: TRBV19; CDR3aa: CASGDRGNYGYTF; CDR3nt: TGTGCCAGTGGGGACAGGGGTAACTATGGCTACACCTTC
len: 12; j_gene: TRBJ1-3; abundance: .; d_gene: .; v_gene: TRBV29-1; CDR3aa: CSVVGSGNTIYF; CDR3nt: TGCAGCGTTGTAGGCTCTGGAAACACCATATATTTT
len: 14; j_gene: TRBJ1-2; abundance: .; d_gene: TRBD1; v_gene: TRBV9; CDR3aa: CASSARDSRGGYTF; CDR3nt: TGTGCCAGCAGCGCCCGGGACAGCCGGGGAGGCTACACCTTC
len: 14; j_gene: TRBJ2-7; abundance: .; d_gene: TRBD1; v_gene: TRBV6-5; CDR3aa: CASSRTGQGHEQYF; CDR3nt: TGTGCCAGCAGTCGGACAGGACAGGGCCACGAGCAGTACTTC
len: 15; j_gene: TRBJ1-5; abundance: .; d_gene: .; v_gene: TRBV5-1; CDR3aa: CASSLAGAWDQPQHF; CDR3nt: TGCGCCAGCAGCTTGGCAGGGGCTTGGGATCAGCCCCAGCATTTT
len: 16; j_gene: TRBJ1-2; abundance: .; d_gene: .; v_gene: TRBV2; CDR3aa: CASSEALVRSNYGYTF; CDR3nt: TGTGCCAGCAGTGAAGCGCTCGTCAGAAGTAACTATGGCTACACCTTC
len: 13; j_gene: TRBJ2-7; abundance: .; d_gene: .; v_gene: TRBV7-8; CDR3aa: CASSLSRQIALVF; CDR3nt: TGTGCCAGCAGCTTATCTCGACAGATCGCTCTTGTTTTC
len: 14; j_gene: TRBJ1-2; abundance: .; d_gene: .; v_gene: TRBV27; CDR3aa: CASSQFIAGYGYTF; CDR3nt: TGTGCCAGCAGTCAGTTTATAGCTGGCTATGGCTACACCTTC
len: 17; j_gene: TRBJ2-7; abundance: .; d_gene: TRBD2; v_gene: TRBV4-3; CDR3aa: CASSQDHPGLGDYEQYF; CDR3nt: TGCGCCAGCAGCCAAGACCACCCGGGACTAGGGGACTACGAGCAGTACTTC
len: 16; j_gene: TRBJ1-3; abundance: .; d_gene: .; v_gene: TRBV9; CDR3aa: CASGRTDSFLGNTIYF; CDR3nt: TGTGCCAGCGGGAGGACGGATTCTTTCCTTGGAAACACCATATATTTT
len: 11; j_gene: TRBJ2-7; abundance: once; d_gene: .; v_gene: TRBV13; CDR3aa: CASSLMGEQYF; CDR3nt: TGTGCCAGCAGCCTAATGGGCGAGCAGTACTTC
len: 14; j_gene: TRBJ1-6; abundance: .; d_gene: .; v_gene: TRBV5-4; CDR3aa: CASREVPYNSPLHF; CDR3nt: TGTGCCAGCCGAGAGGTCCCCTATAATTCACCCCTCCACTTT
len: 11; j_gene: TRBJ1-4; abundance: .; d_gene: .; v_gene: TRBV28; CDR3aa: CASSLEEKLFF; CDR3nt: TGTGCCAGCAGTCTAGAGGAAAAACTGTTTTTT
len: 14; j_gene: TRBJ2-7; abundance: .; d_gene: TRBD1; v_gene: TRBV14; CDR3aa: CASSRGQGRREQYF; CDR3nt: TGTGCCAGCAGCAGGGGACAGGGTCGGCGCGAGCAGTACTTC
len: 15; j_gene: TRBJ2-5; abundance: .; d_gene: TRBD1; v_gene: TRBV3-1/TRBV3-2; CDR3aa: CASSQGTGGPETQYF; CDR3nt: TGTGCCAGCAGCCAAGGGACAGGGGGCCCCGAGACCCAGTACTTC
len: 14; j_gene: TRBJ2-5; abundance: once; d_gene: .; v_gene: TRBV7-9; CDR3aa: CASSSPLYQETQYF; CDR3nt: TGTGCCAGCAGCTCTCCCCTATACCAAGAGACCCAGTACTTC
len: 13; j_gene: TRBJ2-2; abundance: .; d_gene: .; v_gene: TRBV9; CDR3aa: CASRRGATGELFF; CDR3nt: TGTGCCAGCAGGCGCGGAGCCACCGGGGAGCTGTTTTTT
len: 17; j_gene: TRBJ1-4; abundance: .; d_gene: TRBD1; v_gene: TRBV4-1; CDR3aa: CASSPPDRGRANEKLFF; CDR3nt: TGCGCCAGCAGCCCCCCGGACAGGGGGCGGGCTAATGAAAAACTGTTTTTT
len: 12; j_gene: TRBJ2-2; abundance: .; d_gene: .; v_gene: TRBV7-2; CDR3aa: CASSQNDGELFF; CDR3nt: TGTGCCAGCAGTCAAAACGACGGGGAGCTGTTTTTT
len: 16; j_gene: TRBJ1-2; abundance: .; d_gene: .; v_gene: TRBV21-1; CDR3aa: CASTPPGQGLAGGYTF; CDR3nt: TGTGCCAGCACCCCGCCGGGACAGGGGCTCGCGGGAGGCTACACCTTC
len: 14; j_gene: TRBJ2-7; abundance: .; d_gene: TRBD1; v_gene: TRBV28; CDR3aa: CASTHGDRGYEQYF; CDR3nt: TGTGCCAGCACCCACGGGGACAGGGGGTACGAGCAGTACTTC
len: 18; j_gene: TRBJ2-7; abundance: .; d_gene: TRBD2; v_gene: TRBV9; CDR3aa: CASSVAPRPGLAGSEQYF; CDR3nt: TGTGCCAGCAGCGTAGCCCCGAGACCGGGACTAGCGGGGAGCGAGCAGTACTTC
len: 13; j_gene: TRBJ1-2; abundance: .; d_gene: .; v_gene: TRBV7-2; CDR3aa: CASSRDHSGGYTF; CDR3nt: TGTGCCAGCAGCAGGGACCATTCCGGTGGCTACACCTTC
len: 12; j_gene: TRBJ2-7; abundance: once; d_gene: .; v_gene: TRBV27; CDR3aa: CASGTHLYEQYF; CDR3nt: TGTGCCAGCGGGACTCACCTTTACGAGCAGTACTTC
len: 16; j_gene: TRBJ2-7; abundance: .; d_gene: .; v_gene: TRBV5-3; CDR3aa: CARSLGLGTPPYEQYF; CDR3nt: TGTGCCAGAAGCTTGGGCTTGGGGACACCACCCTACGAGCAGTACTTC
len: 14; j_gene: TRBJ2-5; abundance: .; d_gene: .; v_gene: TRBV28; CDR3aa: CASSLGSLQETQYF; CDR3nt: TGTGCCAGCAGTTTGGGCTCGCTTCAAGAGACCCAGTACTTC
len: 15; j_gene: TRBJ2-6; abundance: .; d_gene: .; v_gene: TRBV9; CDR3aa: CASSVVASGANVLTF; CDR3nt: TGTGCCAGCAGCGTAGTTGCCTCTGGGGCCAACGTCCTGACTTTC
len: 14; j_gene: TRBJ1-5; abundance: .; d_gene: TRBD1; v_gene: TRBV6-5; CDR3aa: CASSRQGPNQPQHF; CDR3nt: TGTGCCAGCAGCCGACAGGGGCCCAATCAGCCCCAGCATTTT
len: 14; j_gene: TRBJ1-1; abundance: .; d_gene: .; v_gene: TRBV6-5; CDR3aa: CASNDPGGNTEAFF; CDR3nt: TGTGCCAGCAACGACCCGGGGGGGAACACTGAAGCTTTCTTT
len: 13; j_gene: TRBJ1-6; abundance: .; d_gene: .; v_gene: TRBV2; CDR3aa: CASSAPYRTPLHF; CDR3nt: TGTGCCAGCAGTGCGCCTTATCGTACACCCCTCCACTTT
len: 15; j_gene: TRBJ1-5; abundance: .; d_gene: TRBD1; v_gene: TRBV27; CDR3aa: CASRPQGASNQPQHF; CDR3nt: TGTGCCAGCAGGCCTCAGGGGGCGAGCAATCAGCCCCAGCATTTT
len: 14; j_gene: TRBJ2-7; abundance: .; d_gene: TRBD1; v_gene: TRBV25-1; CDR3aa: CASSARRQGSKQYF; CDR3nt: TGTGCCAGCAGTGCCCGTAGACAGGGTAGTAAGCAGTACTTC
len: 11; j_gene: TRBJ2-7; abundance: few; d_gene: TRBD2; v_gene: TRBV20-1; CDR3aa: CSALAGYEQYF; CDR3nt: TGCAGTGCCCTAGCGGGGTATGAGCAGTACTTC
len: 13; j_gene: TRBJ1-1; abundance: .; d_gene: TRBD1; v_gene: TRBV7-8; CDR3aa: CASRPNRGTEAFF; CDR3nt: TGTGCCAGCAGGCCTAACAGGGGGACTGAAGCTTTCTTT
len: 15; j_gene: TRBJ1-5; abundance: .; d_gene: .; v_gene: TRBV6-5; CDR3aa: CASDPSGHGNQPQHF; CDR3nt: TGTGCCAGTGACCCTTCGGGACATGGCAATCAGCCCCAGCATTTT
len: 15; j_gene: TRBJ1-5; abundance: once; d_gene: .; v_gene: TRBV24-1; CDR3aa: CATSDSGSHNQPQHF; CDR3nt: TGTGCCACCAGTGATTCAGGGTCCCACAATCAGCCCCAGCATTTT
len: 14; j_gene: TRBJ1-2; abundance: .; d_gene: .; v_gene: TRBV7-9; CDR3aa: CASGTGGSNYGYTF; CDR3nt: TGTGCCAGCGGCACCGGGGGGTCTAACTATGGCTACACCTTC
len: 17; j_gene: TRBJ1-5; abundance: .; d_gene: .; v_gene: TRBV5-5; CDR3aa: CASSSTPSQAPNQPQHF; CDR3nt: TGTGCCAGCAGCTCAACCCCCTCCCAGGCGCCCAATCAGCCCCAGCATTTT
len: 15; j_gene: TRBJ2-7; abundance: .; d_gene: TRBD1; v_gene: TRBV27; CDR3aa: CASTLRGTGGYEQYF; CDR3nt: TGTGCCAGCACCCTCAGAGGGACAGGGGGCTACGAGCAGTACTTC
len: 14; j_gene: TRBJ2-7; abundance: .; d_gene: .; v_gene: TRBV10-3; CDR3aa: CAISESQGPHEQYF; CDR3nt: TGTGCCATCAGTGAGTCCCAGGGACCCCACGAGCAGTACTTC